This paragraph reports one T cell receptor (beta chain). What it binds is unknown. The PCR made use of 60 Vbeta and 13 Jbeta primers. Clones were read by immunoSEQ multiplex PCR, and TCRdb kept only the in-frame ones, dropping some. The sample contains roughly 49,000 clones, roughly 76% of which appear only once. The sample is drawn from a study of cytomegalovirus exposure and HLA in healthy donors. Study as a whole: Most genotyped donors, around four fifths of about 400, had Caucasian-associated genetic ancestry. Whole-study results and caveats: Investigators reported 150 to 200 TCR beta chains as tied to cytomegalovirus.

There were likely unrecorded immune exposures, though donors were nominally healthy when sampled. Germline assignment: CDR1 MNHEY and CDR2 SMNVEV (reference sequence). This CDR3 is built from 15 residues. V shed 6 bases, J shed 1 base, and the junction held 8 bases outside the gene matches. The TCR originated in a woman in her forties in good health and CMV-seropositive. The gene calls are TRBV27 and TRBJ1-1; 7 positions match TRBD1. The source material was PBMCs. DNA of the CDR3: TGTGCCAGCAGACCTACAGGGGCCCAGAACACTGAAGCTTTCTTT. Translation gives CASRPTGAQNTEAFF.